This T cell receptor (beta chain) comes out of a study of T-cell reconstitution after alpha-beta-depleted transplantation in children. During its preparation, the TCRbeta library received unique molecular identifiers. TCRdb fed the PCR reads into MiXCR, producing one record per CDR3 protein. Here the sample spans 230,000 or so distinct CDR3 sequences, approximately 9.7% being singletons. Sequenced material: PBMCs from the stem cell graft donor, taken from the stem cell graft. This receptor was obtained from a human donor who donated a stem cell graft to a child with SCID.

Written as DNA, the CDR3 is TGTGCCACCAGTGATCCGGGACAGGATTATAGCTCTGGCTACACCTTC. It is translated as CATSDPGQDYSSGYTF. The chain joins TRBV24-1 to TRBJ1-2; 8 bases fit TRBD1. Germline V gene lookup returns CDR1 KGHDR and CDR2 SFDVKD. J gave up 7 bases and V 3 bases, and 12 bases lay outside the gene matches. This CDR3 has 16 residues.